The 10 T cell receptor beta chains listed next were all sequenced from one sample in a study of blood T cell repertoires in COVID-19. Clones were read by immunoSEQ multiplex PCR, and TCRdb kept only the in-frame ones, dropping some. The sample holds around 300,000 clones, around 89% seen once. Sequences were obtained from peripheral blood. Receptors originate from a woman in her thirties or forties with acute or convalescent COVID-19.

The gene calls are TRBV4-1 and TRBJ2-2; possible D gene TRBD1, 6 bases. This CDR3 comprises 17 residues. Germline assignment: CDR1 MGHRA and CDR2 YSYEKL. Trimming removed 1 base at V and 0 bases at J, with 12 bases between. The CDR3 sequence: CASSQGRGRSNTGELFF. In nucleotides, the CDR3 is TGCGCCAGCAGCCAAGGCAGGGGCCGGTCGAACACCGGGGAGCTGTTTTTT.

The genes are TRBV3-1 (or the pseudogene TRBV3-2) and TRBJ1-1; D uncertain. The CDR3 has 16 residues. Trimming cost V 1 base and J 5 bases, with 17 bases left between them. Germline V gene sequence: CDR1 LGHDT, CDR2 YNNKEL (reference sequence). CDR3 nucleotide sequence: TGTGCCAGCAGCCAAGCCAATATCGGGGTAAAAACTGAAGCTTTCTTT. Its protein is CASSQANIGVKTEAFF.

This chain uses TRBV19 with TRBJ2-1; 8 nucleotides match TRBD2. With 7 bases clipped from V and 0 bases from J, the junction kept 5 bases outside the gene matches. This CDR3 comprises 15 residues. Germline-derived CDR1 and CDR2 are LNHDA and SQIVND (reference sequence). CDR3 coding DNA: TGTGCCAGTACTCTAGGGACTAGCTCCTACAATGAGCAGTTCTTC. Its protein product is CASTLGTSSYNEQFF.

V is TRBV3-1 (or the pseudogene TRBV3-2) and J is TRBJ1-4; 9 positions agree with TRBD1. V was pared by 2 bases and J by 5 bases, with 3 bases of the junction left unmatched. CDR1 and CDR2 from the germline V gene are LGHDT and YNNKEL (reference sequence). The CDR3 length is 15 residues. The CDR3 loop is CASSQLGQGNEKLFF. CDR3 in DNA: TGTGCCAGCAGCCAATTGGGACAGGGAAATGAAAAACTGTTTTTT.

The J gene is TRBJ2-3, the V gene TRBV6-2 or TRBV6-3; D possibly corresponds to TRBD1 (6 bases). This CDR3 is built from 15 residues. V was trimmed by 4 bases and J by 5 bases, leaving 16 bases between them. The germline CDR1 and CDR2 sequences are MNHEY and SVGEGT. CDR3 loop: CASSSGNRDGDTQYF. CDR3 sequence (DNA): TGTGCCAGCAGTTCGGGAAACAGGGACGGAGATACGCAGTATTTT.

The chain employs TRBV30 and TRBJ1-1, with a weak D call TRBD1 (6 bases). The CDR3 is 16 residues long. The ends were cut back, 2 bases at V and 0 bases at J, with 16 bases in the middle. Germline CDR1 reads GTSNPN; CDR2 reads SVGIG (reference sequence). DNA of the CDR3: TGTGCCTGGAGTAACCCAGGGGAGAGGATGAACACTGAAGCTTTCTTT. It translates to CAWSNPGERMNTEAFF.

The gene calls are TRBV2 and TRBJ1-2; 9 nucleotides match TRBD1. The CDR3 sequence is 13 residues long. Looked up from germline, CDR1 is SNHLY and CDR2 is FYNNEI. Trimming removed 6 bases from V and 7 bases from J; junction bases left unmatched: 6. CDR3 DNA sequence: TGTGCCAGCAGGGTCAAGACAGGGGGTGGCTACACCTTC. Translated, it gives CASRVKTGGGYTF.

The CDR3 region has the DNA TGTGCCAGCGTCGGGAACACCGGGGAGCTGTTTTTT. Translation: CASVGNTGELFF. The V and J genes are TRBV11-3 and TRBJ2-2, with D uncertain. Germline CDR1 and CDR2: SGHNT and YENEEA. The CDR3 is 12 amino acids. V was cut by 8 bases and J by 1 base, with 5 bases left in between.

The V call is TRBV5-1, the J call TRBJ2-2; maybe TRBD1 (6 bases). Germline V gene lookup returns CDR1 SGHRS and CDR2 YFSETQ. This CDR3 contains 12 residues. Trimming removed 4 bases from V and 6 bases from J, with 7 bases in between. The CDR3, as DNA: TGCGCCAGCAGCCAGGGGCCCGGGGAGCTGTTTTTT. Its protein is CASSQGPGELFF.

The CDR3: CASSQEGPRGYTF. The CDR3 DNA sequence: TGTGCCAGCAGCCAAGAAGGCCCGCGGGGCTACACCTTC. This rearrangement joins TRBV3-1 (or the pseudogene TRBV3-2) to TRBJ1-2; D not resolved. Germline V gene data show CDR1 as LGHDT and CDR2 as YNNKEL (reference sequence). This CDR3 has 13 residues. V shed 0 bases and J shed 8 bases, with 10 bases lying between them.